The rows below give T cell receptor beta chains drawn from one sample of a study of blood T cells in healthy people across ages. TCRdb called the 5' RACE reads again in MiXCR, with one record for every CDR3 protein. Found here are roughly 1,300,000 distinct CDR3 sequences, 59% of them singletons; the top ten hold 6.5% to 8.5%. The sample comprised blood. The receptors were sampled from a man aged 18 to 30 in good health. Each CDR3 is given with its conserved first and last residue. The D gene is left open where the match is weak. Some rows mark clone size as missing; the rest say once, few, many or name a class of expanded clone.

D	size	V	J	CDR3	DNA
TRBD2	many	TRBV29-1	TRBJ2-5	CSVRDTGREETQYF	TGCAGCGTTCGGGACACCGGGAGGGAGGAGACCCAGTACTTC
TRBD1	-	TRBV5-1	TRBJ1-5	CASSTGTGLNQPQHF	TGCGCCAGCAGCACCGGGACAGGGTTAAATCAGCCCCAGCATTTT
TRBD1	-	TRBV4-1	TRBJ2-7	CASSQGTGSNYSYEQYF	TGCGCCAGCAGCCAGGGGACAGGCTCCAACTACTCCTACGAGCAGTACTTC
-	-	TRBV20-1	TRBJ2-3	CSAREASGSTDTQYF	TGCAGTGCTAGGGAAGCGAGTGGGAGCACAGATACGCAGTATTTT
TRBD1	-	TRBV6-5	TRBJ2-3	CASSRQGFTDTQYF	TGTGCCAGCAGTCGACAGGGATTTACAGATACGCAGTATTTT
-	-	TRBV15	TRBJ2-1	CATSSARGLGEQFF	TGTGCCACCAGCTCCGCACGGGGTTTAGGTGAGCAGTTCTTC
-	few	TRBV20-1	TRBJ1-2	CTGGGITDYGYTF	TGCACCGGGGGCGGAATTACCGATTATGGCTACACCTTC
TRBD2	-	TRBV7-2	TRBJ2-5	CASSPGIAGLETQYF	TGTGCCAGCAGCCCGGGGATAGCGGGGCTGGAGACCCAGTACTTC
-	few	TRBV12-3/TRBV12-4	TRBJ2-1	CASTNRVPYNEQFF	TGTGCCAGCACCAACAGAGTCCCGTACAATGAGCAGTTCTTC
-	-	TRBV5-6	TRBJ2-7	CASSLLGADSYEQYF	TGTGCCAGCAGCTTGCTTGGGGCAGATTCCTACGAGCAGTACTTC
-	few	TRBV12-3/TRBV12-4	TRBJ2-4	CASVILPKGAKNIQYF	TGTGCCAGCGTGATTCTCCCCAAGGGGGCCAAAAACATTCAGTACTTC
-	-	TRBV11-2	TRBJ1-2	CASSLDDINYGYTF	TGTGCCAGCAGCTTAGACGATATAAACTATGGCTACACCTTC
-	-	TRBV11-3	TRBJ2-3	CASSHSGDTQYF	TGTGCCAGCAGCCACAGCGGGGATACGCAGTATTTT
TRBD1	-	TRBV5-1	TRBJ1-1	CASRETGGPEAFF	TGCGCCAGCCGTGAAACAGGGGGCCCTGAAGCTTTCTTT
TRBD2	few	TRBV20-1	TRBJ2-3	CSAHPRSGKTDTQYF	TGCAGTGCTCACCCACGGAGCGGGAAAACAGATACGCAGTATTTT
-	few	TRBV7-9	TRBJ1-4	CASSRGTDEKLFF	TGTGCCAGCAGCCGAGGGACGGATGAAAAACTGTTTTTT
-	-	TRBV12-3/TRBV12-4	TRBJ1-2	CASSFTGGRSYGYTF	TGTGCCAGCAGTTTTACTGGGGGTCGGAGCTATGGCTACACCTTC
-	-	TRBV28	TRBJ1-2	CASSTSGANYGYTF	TGTGCCAGCAGTACCTCAGGTGCTAACTATGGCTACACCTTC
TRBD2	few	TRBV20-1	TRBJ2-4	CSASASGSYIQYF	TGCAGTGCTAGTGCTAGCGGGAGTTACATTCAGTACTTC
-	-	TRBV20-1	TRBJ2-1	CSARVPDEQFF	TGCAGTGCTAGAGTCCCGGATGAGCAGTTCTTC
-	-	TRBV15	TRBJ2-1	CATSSLRGTYNEQFF	TGTGCCACCAGCAGCCTCAGAGGGACCTACAATGAGCAGTTCTTC
TRBD2	-	TRBV9	TRBJ2-5	CASSFWDSGNGEQCF	TGTGCCAGCAGCTTCTGGGATAGCGGGAATGGGGAGCAGTGCTTC
-	-	TRBV20-1	TRBJ2-4	CSAGTGNRNIQYF	TGCAGTGCCGGAACAGGGAATCGAAACATTCAGTACTTC
TRBD1	many	TRBV29-1	TRBJ1-2	CSVVGRQGAGGYTF	TGCAGCGTTGTAGGGCGACAGGGGGCTGGCGGCTACACCTTC